The 17 T cell receptor beta chains below were found in one sample sequenced in a study of T-cell reconstitution after alpha-beta-depleted transplantation in children. Preparing the TCRbeta library involved the use of unique molecular identifiers. TCRdb ran MiXCR on the PCR reads and lists one entry per CDR3 protein. The repertoire holds 250,000 or so distinct CDR3 sequences, under 30% seen once, with around 4.8% in the top ten. The sequences come from PBMCs, mostly from graft donor cells, collected 360 days after TCRalphabeta/CD19-depleted stem cell transplant. The receptors were sampled from a female patient aged 2 to 10 who had a stem cell transplant for congenital amegakaryocytic thrombocytopenia, so the T cells may come from the graft donor.

This clonotype was observed at least ten times. This chain links TRBV29-1 with TRBJ1-5; D possibly corresponds to TRBD1 (6 bases). V lost 7 bases and J lost 6, with 13 bases in between. The CDR3 covers 12 residues. The germline V gene encodes CDR1 SQVTM and CDR2 ANQGSEA. The CDR3 DNA sequence: TGCAGCGCAGCGGAAGGGGGTCAGCCCCAGCATTTT. This sequence encodes CSAAEGGQPQHF.

The V and J genes are TRBV29-1 and TRBJ2-1, with D possibly being TRBD2 (5 bases). CDR1 and CDR2 (germline): SQVTM, ANQGSEA. The CDR3 totals 15 residues. V lost 1 base and J lost 8, with 18 bases in between. The CDR3 sequence: CSVEGKGSGWDEQFF. In nucleotides, the CDR3 is TGCAGCGTTGAAGGAAAGGGTTCGGGATGGGATGAGCAGTTCTTC.

This clonotype was found a few times. The chain carries TRBV20-1 and TRBJ2-1, with D perhaps matching TRBD1 or TRBD2 (6 bases each). The CDR3 loop spans 16 amino acids. Germline-derived CDR1 and CDR2 are DFQATT and SNEGSKA (reference sequence). Trimming left V 4 bases short and J 3 bases short, with 19 bases between. The CDR3 DNA follows: TGCAGTGCTATTTCGGTTTATCGGGGGCGCTACAATGAGCAGTTCTTC. Its protein is CSAISVYRGRYNEQFF.

There are many counts of this clonotype. V and J are TRBV4-1 and TRBJ2-7; D unclear. The CDR3 has 12 amino acids. Deletions cut 1 base from V and 6 bases from J, with 7 bases between. CDR1 MGHRA and CDR2 YSYEKL come from the germline V gene. CDR3 in DNA: TGCGCCAGCAGCCAAGGTTTGGGCGAGCAGTACTTC. Its translation is CASSQGLGEQYF.

The gene calls are TRBV4-3 and TRBJ2-3; 14 positions agree with TRBD2. V was clipped by 4 bases and J by 5 bases; unmatched bases: 14. Germline CDR1 and CDR2: LGHNA and YSLEER. This CDR3 is built from 19 residues. The CDR3 sequence is CASSPGLAGVGVVGDTQYF. The CDR3 DNA follows: TGCGCCAGCAGCCCGGGACTAGCGGGAGTTGGGGTAGTGGGAGATACGCAGTATTTT.

This clonotype was detected a few times. The chain is built from TRBV25-1 and TRBJ1-2, with 7 bases identical to TRBD1. Trimming took 4 bases from V and 8 from J; bases not matched to a gene: 7. CDR1 and CDR2 (germline): MGHDK, SYGVNS. The CDR3 extends over 13 amino acids. The CDR3 sequence: CASSAGLQGGYTF. The CDR3 nucleotides are TGTGCCAGCAGTGCCGGACTACAGGGGGGCTACACCTTC.

Ten or more counts support this clonotype. CDR3 coding DNA: TGTGCCATCAGGAACAAACTAGATACCTACGAGCAGTACTTC. This sequence encodes CAIRNKLDTYEQYF. The V gene is TRBV10-3, the J gene TRBJ2-7; D might be TRBD2 (5 bases). The CDR3 is 14 residues long. Germline CDR1 reads ENHRY; CDR2 reads SYGVKD. V lost 6 bases, J lost 2 bases, and 14 bases lay in between.

V gene TRBV29-1 combines with J gene TRBJ1-1; 7 nucleotides match TRBD1. The CDR3 loop spans 13 amino acids. The germline CDR1 and CDR2 sequences are SQVTM and ANQGSEA. The junction had 5 bases not matched to a gene; V was cut back by 7 bases and J by 0 bases. The CDR3 protein is CSADTGVNTEAFF. In nucleotides, the CDR3 is TGCAGCGCCGACACAGGGGTGAACACTGAAGCTTTCTTT.

This CDR3 reads CAISVAGVTDTQYF. DNA for the CDR3: TGTGCCATCAGTGTAGCGGGAGTGACAGATACGCAGTATTTT. The chain carries TRBV10-3 and TRBJ2-3; 9 bases are shared with TRBD2. The V segment lost 4 bases and the J segment 3 bases; nucleotides outside the gene matches: 2. The CDR3 loop spans 14 amino acids. Germline CDR1 reads ENHRY; CDR2 reads SYGVKD.

Worth noting for this clonotype: One end of the junction does not line up with germline, which may come from a read error. The chain employs TRBV4-3 and TRBJ2-7; TRBD1 aligns across 8 bases. Germline V gene sequence: CDR1 LGHNA, CDR2 YSLEER. This CDR3 spans 14 amino acids. The DNA for the CDR3 is TGCGACAGCAGCCCCGGACAGGGTCCCTACGAGCAGTACTTC. Translated: CDSSPGQGPYEQYF.

The J gene is TRBJ2-2, the V gene TRBV4-3; 11 bases are a match to TRBD2. CDR3 length equals 17 residues. Trimming cost V 0 bases and J 4 bases; bases outside gene matches: 4. CDR1 and CDR2 (germline): LGHNA, YSLEER. The CDR3 nucleotides are TGCGCCAGCAGCCAAGAACCGGGACTAGCGGCCACCGGGGAGCTGTTTTTT. Its translation: CASSQEPGLAATGELFF.

This clonotype was seen a handful of times. V gene TRBV5-1 combines with J gene TRBJ2-7; TRBD2 agrees at 7 bases. This CDR3 has 15 amino acids. Looked up from germline, CDR1 is SGHRS and CDR2 is YFSETQ. The V gene end was trimmed by 1 base and the J gene end by 0 bases; junction bases not matched to a gene: 4. CDR3 bases: TGCGCCAGCAGCTTGACTAGCGTTAGCTCCTACGAGCAGTACTTC. Translated: CASSLTSVSSYEQYF.

Regarding this clonotype: The junction and the germline gene differ at one end; a read error may be behind it. The chain uses TRBV12-3 or TRBV12-4 and TRBJ1-1; D perhaps matches TRBD1 (5 bases). The CDR3 has 14 amino acids. The CDR3 DNA reads TGTGCCAGCAGTTTGGGGCCGGGGAACGCTGAAGCTTTCTTT. Translated, it gives CASSLGPGNAEAFF.

There are a few counts of this clonotype. J is TRBJ2-5 and V is TRBV4-3, with 9 bases fitting TRBD1. The CDR3 contains 15 residues. Germline CDR1 LGHNA, CDR2 YSLEER. V was clipped by 3 bases and J by 4 bases; unmatched bases: 6. The CDR3 nucleotides are TGCGCCAGCAGCCACTCCGGACAGGGGATAGAGACCCAGTACTTC. Its translation is CASSHSGQGIETQYF.

This chain connects TRBV7-3 to TRBJ2-7; TRBD1 matches 7 bases. V dropped 2 bases and J dropped 9; count of bases not matched to a gene: 7. The CDR3 extends over 13 amino acids. From germline, CDR1 is SGHTA and CDR2 FQGTGA. CDR3 in amino acids: CASSLSTGVAQYF. DNA for the CDR3: TGTGCCAGCAGCTTATCTACAGGGGTGGCGCAGTACTTC.

The table lists this clonotype with many counts. The chain links TRBV12-3 or TRBV12-4 to TRBJ1-1; TRBD1 agrees at 9 bases. The CDR3 runs 13 residues. Trimming at V came to 5 bases and at J to 3 bases, leaving 1 base not matched to a gene. The CDR3 nucleotides read TGTGCCAGCAGTCGGGACAGGGACACTGAAGCTTTCTTT. It encodes CASSRDRDTEAFF.

This clonotype was detected only a few times. V usage is TRBV20-1 and J usage is TRBJ2-4; 11 bases align to TRBD2. V was clipped by 6 bases and J by 0 bases; unmatched bases: 19. The CDR3 runs 20 residues. Germline CDR1 DFQATT, CDR2 SNEGSKA (reference sequence). The CDR3 DNA follows: TGCAGTGCCCCAAGGTTGGCCCGACTAGCGGGGAAACTAGCCAAAAACATTCAGTACTTC. As protein: CSAPRLARLAGKLAKNIQYF.